The T cell receptor (beta chain) described here comes from a study of T cell responses to AZD1222 COVID-19 vaccine. General study results and limits: Samples come after the peak T cell response, not at day 14.

This clone came up a few times. Its antigen is unknown. The table came from immunoSEQ multiplex PCR; TCRdb's copy has only in-frame clones and leaves some out. The table records 130,000 or so clones, about 86% of them present only once. The CDR3 consists of 15 residues. The trim removed 2 bases at V and 4 bases at J, leaving 4 bases unmatched. Germline CDR1 is SGDLS and CDR2 is YYNGEE. The receptor was derived from an adult in good health. The sample consisted of peripheral blood, taken on day 0 of AZD1222 vaccination. This chain links TRBV9 with TRBJ2-7; 12 bases agree with TRBD2. This chain's CDR3 is CASSVGLAGIYEQYF. CDR3 nucleotides: TGTGCCAGCAGCGTCGGACTAGCGGGGATATACGAGCAGTACTTC.